This TCR beta chain was obtained from a study of blood T cell repertoires in COVID-19. At the level of the study: The cDNA or gDNA used as material had been derived from T cells, B-cell-depleted T cells, or PBMCs.

Measured with immunoSEQ multiplex PCR; TCRdb has only the in-frame clones, and not every one. Altogether roughly 160,000 clones are present, roughly 80% being singletons, with the ten largest covering approximately 5.6%. The CDR3 length is 15 residues. Trimming cost V 2 bases and J 6 bases; bases outside gene matches: 4. Germline V gene lookup returns CDR1 SGHRS and CDR2 YFSETQ. The sequencing sample was made of PBMCs or T cells enriched from blood (not recorded which). The chain links TRBV5-1 to TRBJ2-1; 11 bases are shared with TRBD1. This receptor was identified in a woman between 40 and 55 years old with acute COVID-19. CDR3: CASSFAGTGGNEQFF. The CDR3 nucleotides read TGCGCCAGCAGCTTTGCCGGGACAGGGGGCAATGAGCAGTTCTTC.